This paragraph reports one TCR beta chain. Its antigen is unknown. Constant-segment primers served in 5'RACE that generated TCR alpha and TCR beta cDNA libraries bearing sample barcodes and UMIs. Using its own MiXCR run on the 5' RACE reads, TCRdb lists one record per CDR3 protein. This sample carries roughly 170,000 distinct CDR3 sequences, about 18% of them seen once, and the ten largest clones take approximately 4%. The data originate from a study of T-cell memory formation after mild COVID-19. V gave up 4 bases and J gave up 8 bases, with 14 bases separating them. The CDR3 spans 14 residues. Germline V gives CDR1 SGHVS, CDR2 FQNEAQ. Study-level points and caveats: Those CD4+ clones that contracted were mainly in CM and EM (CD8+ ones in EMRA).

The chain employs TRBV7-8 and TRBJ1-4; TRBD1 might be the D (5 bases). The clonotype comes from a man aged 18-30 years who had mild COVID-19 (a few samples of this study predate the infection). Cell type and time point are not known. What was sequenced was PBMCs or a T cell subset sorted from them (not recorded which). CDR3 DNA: TGTGCCAGCAGCTCCGGGGCAGTGCGAGAAAAACTGTTTTTT. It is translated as CASSSGAVREKLFF.